The T cell receptor beta chain under discussion was sequenced for a study of T-cell memory formation after mild COVID-19. Study-level results: Whether second-wave clones peaking at day 37 were SARS-CoV-2 specific went unconfirmed.

Germline CDR1 reads LNHNV; CDR2 reads YYDKDF (reference sequence). V lost 2 bases and J lost 2, with 9 bases in between. The CDR3 runs to 14 residues. Worth noting for this clonotype: As yet, its antigen is unknown.

5'RACE with constant-segment primers yielded barcoded, UMI-tagged TCR alpha and TCR beta cDNA libraries. TCRdb reprocessed the 5' RACE reads with MiXCR, giving one entry per CDR3 protein. The data hold 120,000 or so distinct CDR3 sequences, with 16% observed a single time. The sequenced material came from PBMCs or a T cell subset sorted from them (not recorded which). The sequence derives from an adult woman who had mild COVID-19 (a few samples of this study predate the infection). Cell type and time point are not known. The rearrangement uses TRBV15 and TRBJ2-5; D remains unclear. The CDR3 bases are TGTGCCACCAGCAGACAGGTTGTACAAGAGACCCAGTACTTC. It encodes CATSRQVVQETQYF.